The 6 T cell receptor beta chains below were found in one sample sequenced in a study of T cell responses to AZD1222 COVID-19 vaccine. Measured with immunoSEQ multiplex PCR; TCRdb has only the in-frame clones, and not every one. Of more than 110,000 clones listed, 80% to 95% are singletons. This specimen consisted of peripheral blood, obtained on day 0 of AZD1222 vaccination. The receptors here all came from an adult in good health.

V and J are TRBV10-3 and TRBJ1-1; D might be TRBD1 (6 bases). Germline CDR1 and CDR2: ENHRY and SYGVKD. V was pared by 6 bases and J by 2 bases, with 10 bases between. The CDR3 has 13 residues. CDR3 nucleotide sequence: TGTGCCATCAGGGCGACAGGTAACACTGAAGCTTTCTTT. Protein product: CAIRATGNTEAFF.

The chain links TRBV20-1 to TRBJ2-3, with no clear D. This CDR3 spans 11 amino acids. CDR1 is DFQATT and CDR2 is SNEGSKA in the germline V gene (reference sequence). Trimming removed 4 bases at V and 0 bases at J, with 2 bases between. This chain's CDR3 is CSATSTDTQYF. DNA for the CDR3: TGCAGTGCTACTAGCACAGATACGCAGTATTTT.

The V call is TRBV12-3 or TRBV12-4, the J call TRBJ2-7; TRBD1 might be the D (5 bases). The CDR3 sequence is 13 residues long. The V gene lost 5 bases and the J gene lost 0 bases, with 8 bases spanning the gap. The CDR3 sequence: CASSPDISYEQYF. The CDR3 DNA follows: TGTGCCAGCAGTCCGGACATCTCCTACGAGCAGTACTTC.

The V call is TRBV19, the J call TRBJ1-2; 8 positions agree with TRBD1. The length of the CDR3 is 14 residues. Losses at the gene ends were 7 bases for V and 8 bases for J; bases not matched to a gene: 12. Germline CDR1 reads LNHDA; CDR2 reads SQIVND (reference sequence). CDR3 bases: TGTGCCAGTAACGTAGCGGGCAGGGGGCGAGGCTACACCTTC. This sequence encodes CASNVAGRGRGYTF.

The V gene is TRBV6-5, the J gene TRBJ2-2, with a tentative D call TRBD2 (6 bases). This CDR3 contains 12 residues. From germline, CDR1 is MNHEY and CDR2 SVGAGI. Trimming took 5 bases from V and 5 from J, leaving 6 bases between them. The CDR3 region is CASSLATGELFF. The CDR3 DNA reads TGTGCCAGCAGTCTAGCGACCGGGGAGCTGTTTTTT.

The chain employs TRBV19 and TRBJ2-2; TRBD2 aligns across 13 bases. The CDR3 is made up of 16 amino acids. The J segment lost 3 bases and the V segment lost 7 bases, leaving 5 bases of the junction unmatched. CDR1 is LNHDA, CDR2 SQIVND, per germline (reference sequence). CDR3 in amino acids: CASTALAGGYTGELFF. The CDR3 DNA follows: TGTGCCAGTACCGCACTAGCGGGAGGGTACACCGGGGAGCTGTTTTTT.